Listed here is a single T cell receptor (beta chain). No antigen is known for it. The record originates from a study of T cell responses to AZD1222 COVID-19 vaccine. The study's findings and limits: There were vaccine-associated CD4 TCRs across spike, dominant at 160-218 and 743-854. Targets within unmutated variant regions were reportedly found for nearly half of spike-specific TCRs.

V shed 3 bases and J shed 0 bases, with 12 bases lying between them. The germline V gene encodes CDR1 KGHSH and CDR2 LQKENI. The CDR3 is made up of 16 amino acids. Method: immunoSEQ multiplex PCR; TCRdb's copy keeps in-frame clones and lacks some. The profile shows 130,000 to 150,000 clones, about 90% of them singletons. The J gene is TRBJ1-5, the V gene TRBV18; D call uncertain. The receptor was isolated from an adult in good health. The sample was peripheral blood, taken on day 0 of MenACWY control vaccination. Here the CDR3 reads CASSPPPGGSNQPQHF. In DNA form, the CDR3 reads TGTGCCAGCTCACCCCCTCCAGGAGGTAGCAATCAGCCCCAGCATTTT.